This TCR beta chain emerged from a study of siplizumab effects on memory and regulatory T cells. This clone has a single count. What it binds is unknown. The assay covered 85,000 to 100,000 TCR templates per sample. TCRdb keeps only in-frame clones here, not all; method: immunoSEQ multiplex PCR. The repertoire holds roughly 100,000 clones, with about 93% as singletons. Findings and limits, study-wide: Where siplizumab was present, mappable alloreactive CD4+ clones averaged around 70% Treg-derived, compared with 25% to 30% in controls.

Germline V gene data show CDR1 as WNHNN and CDR2 as SYGVQD (reference sequence). V lost 4 bases and J lost 7; bases outside the gene matches: 5. The CDR3 sequence is 14 residues long. This chain links TRBV10-1 with TRBJ2-1; 9 nucleotides agree with TRBD1. The sequencing input was CD4+ T cells sorted from blood. This receptor was identified in a human donor in good health. The CDR3 DNA is TGCGCCAGCAGTGCACAGGGGGCTAAGAATGAGCAGTTCTTC. Residues: CASSAQGAKNEQFF.